The 20 T cell receptor beta chains below come from one sample, sequenced in a study of OX40 agonist ivuxolimab in advanced cancers. The table came from immunoSEQ multiplex PCR; TCRdb's copy has only in-frame clones and leaves some out. The sample shows tens of thousands of clones, just over 85% of them seen only once. Material: CD4+ or CD8+ T cells sorted from blood, obtained in a trial of the OX40 agonist ivuxolimab. These receptors were obtained from an adult with an advanced solid tumor such as melanoma, head and neck, liver or kidney cancer.

J is TRBJ2-7 and V is TRBV6-5, with D perhaps matching TRBD2 (6 bases). The germline V and J ends were trimmed by 6 bases and 6 bases, with 18 bases remaining between them. The CDR3 loop spans 14 amino acids. The germline V gene encodes CDR1 MNHEY and CDR2 SVGAGI. CDR3 nucleotide sequence: TGTGCCAGCAGCCCCGGCGGGACCGAACGCGAGCAGTACTTC. Translation gives CASSPGGTEREQYF.

The genes are TRBV11-3 and TRBJ1-5, with no clear D. V gave up 1 base and J gave up 7 bases, with 8 bases separating them. This CDR3 has 13 amino acids. The germline V gene encodes CDR1 SGHNT and CDR2 YENEEA. Written as DNA, the CDR3 is TGTGCCAGCAGCTTAGGTCCTCTACAGCCCCAGCATTTT. Translation: CASSLGPLQPQHF.

The V call is TRBV6-5, the J call TRBJ1-4; no definite D call. Germline loops: CDR1 MNHEY, CDR2 SVGAGI. There are 13 residues in the CDR3. Between the trimmed V and J ends, which lost 4 bases and 4 bases, there was a span of 7 bases. CDR3 protein: CASSSLFNEKLFF. The CDR3 DNA sequence: TGTGCCAGCAGTTCCCTTTTTAATGAAAAACTGTTTTTT.

The CDR3 reads CASSRDRDYGYTF. CDR3 nucleotide sequence: TGCGCCAGCAGCCGTGACAGGGACTATGGCTACACCTTC. The chain joins TRBV5-1 to TRBJ1-2, with 7 bases identical to TRBD1. The CDR3 is 13 amino acids. With V trimmed by 4 bases and J by 3 bases, 3 bases remained unmatched. Germline lookup yields CDR1 SGHRS and CDR2 YFSETQ.

This clone was seen just once. This chain joins TRBV9 and TRBJ1-3; TRBD1 matches at 7 bases. The germline V gene has CDR1 SGDLS and CDR2 YYNGEE. Trimming cost V 3 bases and J 3 bases; bases outside gene matches: 6. This CDR3 is 15 amino acids long. This CDR3 is CASSDDRVVGNTIYF. CDR3 DNA sequence: TGTGCCAGCAGCGATGACAGGGTGGTTGGAAACACCATATATTTT.

This chain joins TRBV15 and TRBJ2-1; D is tentatively TRBD1 or TRBD2 (5 bases each). This CDR3 contains 15 residues. The V end lost 0 bases, the J end lost 7 bases, and 13 bases lay between the germline ends. CDR1 is LNHNV, CDR2 YYDKDF, per germline (reference sequence). Here the CDR3 reads CATSREAGTGNEQFF. The CDR3 DNA reads TGTGCCACCAGCAGAGAGGCAGGGACGGGGAATGAGCAGTTCTTC.

V and J are TRBV7-2 and TRBJ1-2; 8 bases align to TRBD1. There are 14 residues in the CDR3. CDR1 is SGHTA, CDR2 FQGNSA, per germline. With 8 bases clipped from V and 2 bases from J, the junction kept 7 bases outside the gene matches. CDR3 coding DNA: TGTGCCAGCGTCCCACAGGGGGGAAACTATGGCTACACCTTC. This sequence encodes CASVPQGGNYGYTF.

The rearrangement uses TRBV27 and TRBJ2-3; D is unclear. The CDR3 extends over 16 amino acids. The ends were cut back, 0 bases at V and 6 bases at J, with 16 bases in the middle. Germline lookup yields CDR1 MNHEY and CDR2 SMNVEV (reference sequence). CDR3 sequence: CASSLSQFSSWDTQYF. The CDR3 DNA reads as TGTGCCAGCAGTTTATCGCAGTTCTCTTCGTGGGATACGCAGTATTTT.

The genes are TRBV4-3 and TRBJ2-1; 7 bases align to TRBD1. CDR1 and CDR2 (germline): LGHNA, YSLEER. The CDR3 loop spans 16 amino acids. The junction had 12 bases not matched to a gene; V was cut back by 3 bases and J by 7 bases. The CDR3 reads CASSQTDRRTWNEQFF. CDR3 nucleotides: TGCGCCAGCAGCCAGACGGACAGGAGAACTTGGAATGAGCAGTTCTTC.

The chain's CDR3 is CASSSTGGREKLFF. DNA of the CDR3: TGTGCCAGCAGCTCGACAGGGGGTAGGGAAAAACTGTTTTTT. The J gene is TRBJ1-4, the V gene TRBV5-6; 9 nucleotides line up with TRBD1. With V trimmed by 3 bases and J by 8 bases, 5 bases remained unmatched. Germline lookup yields CDR1 SGHDT and CDR2 YYEEEE. The CDR3 runs to 14 residues.

The chain recombines TRBV11-1 with TRBJ1-2; D is possibly TRBD1 (6 bases). Germline values: CDR1 SGHAT, CDR2 FQDESV (reference sequence). Trimming cost V 3 bases and J 3 bases, with 14 bases left between them. The CDR3 is made up of 15 amino acids. The CDR3, as DNA: TGTGCCAGCAGCTTGAGGGGCAGGGGAGACTATGGCTACACCTTC. Its protein is CASSLRGRGDYGYTF.

Only a few counts were recorded for this clone. The chain couples TRBV27 to TRBJ2-1, with D tentatively TRBD1 (5 bases). CDR1 is MNHEY, CDR2 SMNVEV, per germline (reference sequence). The ends were cut back, 8 bases at V and 14 bases at J, with 16 bases in the middle. This CDR3 is 11 amino acids long. The CDR3 DNA sequence: TGTGCCAGCGGTTCGGAGACAGAGGAGTTCTTC. As protein: CASGSETEEFF.

The J gene is TRBJ1-3, the V gene TRBV7-2; 8 bases agree with TRBD1. CDR1 SGHTA and CDR2 FQGNSA come from the germline V gene. This CDR3 comprises 16 residues. Trimming at V came to 0 bases and at J to 7 bases, leaving 8 bases not matched to a gene. CDR3 region: CASSLAKQRTGNTIYF. The DNA for the CDR3 is TGTGCCAGCAGCTTAGCAAAACAGAGGACAGGGAACACCATATATTTT.

Here the CDR3 reads CASRASGDTEAFF. DNA of the CDR3: TGCGCCTCCCGGGCCTCGGGGGACACTGAAGCTTTCTTT. The V and J genes are TRBV5-1 and TRBJ1-1; TRBD1 is a possible D gene (5 bases). The CDR3 totals 13 residues. The V gene lost 10 bases and the J gene lost 3 bases, with 16 bases spanning the gap. The germline CDR1 and CDR2 sequences are SGHRS and YFSETQ.

The V call is TRBV5-6, the J call TRBJ1-2; D uncertain. Germline assignment: CDR1 SGHDT and CDR2 YYEEEE. The V end was cut by 2 bases, the J end by 7 bases, with 12 bases between. The CDR3 length is 13 residues. The CDR3 nucleotides read TGTGCCAGCAGCTTCCCCCCCCGGCCTGGCTACACCTTC. It codes for CASSFPPRPGYTF.

The chain carries TRBV5-1 and TRBJ1-1; no reliable D call. CDR1 and CDR2 from the germline V gene are SGHRS and YFSETQ. The CDR3 covers 15 residues. V was clipped by 0 bases and J by 2 bases, with 11 bases between them. The CDR3 reads CASSLESPSNTEAFF. Written as DNA, the CDR3 is TGCGCCAGCAGCTTGGAGTCTCCTTCCAACACTGAAGCTTTCTTT.

The V call is TRBV5-4, the J call TRBJ1-2; D not resolved. This CDR3 comprises 12 residues. V was pared by 3 bases and J by 5 bases, with 8 bases between. Looked up from germline, CDR1 is SGHNT and CDR2 is YYREEE (reference sequence). The CDR3 nucleotides read TGTGCCAGCAGCTCGGATGGTTATGGCTACACCTTC. Translation gives CASSSDGYGYTF.

The chain is built from TRBV15 and TRBJ1-3; D not certain. Germline CDR1 reads LNHNV; CDR2 reads YYDKDF (reference sequence). The CDR3 length is 14 residues. V was clipped by 1 base and J by 0 bases, with 4 bases between them. This CDR3 is CATSRGDSGNTIYF. The CDR3, as DNA: TGTGCCACCAGCAGAGGGGACTCTGGAAACACCATATATTTT.

This sequence joins TRBV4-2 and TRBJ1-5, with TRBD1 matching over 10 bases. Germline V gene sequence: CDR1 LGHNA, CDR2 YNFKEQ. This CDR3 region has 16 residues. With 1 base clipped from V and 3 bases from J, the junction kept 3 bases outside the gene matches. Written as DNA, the CDR3 is TGTGCCAGCAGCCAAGCGGGACAGGGGTCCAATCAGCCCCAGCATTTT. This encodes CASSQAGQGSNQPQHF.

The chain is built from TRBV30 and TRBJ2-2; D remains unclear. Germline CDR1 and CDR2: GTSNPN and SVGIG (reference sequence). The CDR3 extends over 13 amino acids. V shed 4 bases and J shed 2 bases, with 8 bases lying between them. CDR3 in amino acids: CAWNQINTGELFF. As DNA, the CDR3 is TGTGCCTGGAATCAGATAAACACCGGGGAGCTGTTTTTT.